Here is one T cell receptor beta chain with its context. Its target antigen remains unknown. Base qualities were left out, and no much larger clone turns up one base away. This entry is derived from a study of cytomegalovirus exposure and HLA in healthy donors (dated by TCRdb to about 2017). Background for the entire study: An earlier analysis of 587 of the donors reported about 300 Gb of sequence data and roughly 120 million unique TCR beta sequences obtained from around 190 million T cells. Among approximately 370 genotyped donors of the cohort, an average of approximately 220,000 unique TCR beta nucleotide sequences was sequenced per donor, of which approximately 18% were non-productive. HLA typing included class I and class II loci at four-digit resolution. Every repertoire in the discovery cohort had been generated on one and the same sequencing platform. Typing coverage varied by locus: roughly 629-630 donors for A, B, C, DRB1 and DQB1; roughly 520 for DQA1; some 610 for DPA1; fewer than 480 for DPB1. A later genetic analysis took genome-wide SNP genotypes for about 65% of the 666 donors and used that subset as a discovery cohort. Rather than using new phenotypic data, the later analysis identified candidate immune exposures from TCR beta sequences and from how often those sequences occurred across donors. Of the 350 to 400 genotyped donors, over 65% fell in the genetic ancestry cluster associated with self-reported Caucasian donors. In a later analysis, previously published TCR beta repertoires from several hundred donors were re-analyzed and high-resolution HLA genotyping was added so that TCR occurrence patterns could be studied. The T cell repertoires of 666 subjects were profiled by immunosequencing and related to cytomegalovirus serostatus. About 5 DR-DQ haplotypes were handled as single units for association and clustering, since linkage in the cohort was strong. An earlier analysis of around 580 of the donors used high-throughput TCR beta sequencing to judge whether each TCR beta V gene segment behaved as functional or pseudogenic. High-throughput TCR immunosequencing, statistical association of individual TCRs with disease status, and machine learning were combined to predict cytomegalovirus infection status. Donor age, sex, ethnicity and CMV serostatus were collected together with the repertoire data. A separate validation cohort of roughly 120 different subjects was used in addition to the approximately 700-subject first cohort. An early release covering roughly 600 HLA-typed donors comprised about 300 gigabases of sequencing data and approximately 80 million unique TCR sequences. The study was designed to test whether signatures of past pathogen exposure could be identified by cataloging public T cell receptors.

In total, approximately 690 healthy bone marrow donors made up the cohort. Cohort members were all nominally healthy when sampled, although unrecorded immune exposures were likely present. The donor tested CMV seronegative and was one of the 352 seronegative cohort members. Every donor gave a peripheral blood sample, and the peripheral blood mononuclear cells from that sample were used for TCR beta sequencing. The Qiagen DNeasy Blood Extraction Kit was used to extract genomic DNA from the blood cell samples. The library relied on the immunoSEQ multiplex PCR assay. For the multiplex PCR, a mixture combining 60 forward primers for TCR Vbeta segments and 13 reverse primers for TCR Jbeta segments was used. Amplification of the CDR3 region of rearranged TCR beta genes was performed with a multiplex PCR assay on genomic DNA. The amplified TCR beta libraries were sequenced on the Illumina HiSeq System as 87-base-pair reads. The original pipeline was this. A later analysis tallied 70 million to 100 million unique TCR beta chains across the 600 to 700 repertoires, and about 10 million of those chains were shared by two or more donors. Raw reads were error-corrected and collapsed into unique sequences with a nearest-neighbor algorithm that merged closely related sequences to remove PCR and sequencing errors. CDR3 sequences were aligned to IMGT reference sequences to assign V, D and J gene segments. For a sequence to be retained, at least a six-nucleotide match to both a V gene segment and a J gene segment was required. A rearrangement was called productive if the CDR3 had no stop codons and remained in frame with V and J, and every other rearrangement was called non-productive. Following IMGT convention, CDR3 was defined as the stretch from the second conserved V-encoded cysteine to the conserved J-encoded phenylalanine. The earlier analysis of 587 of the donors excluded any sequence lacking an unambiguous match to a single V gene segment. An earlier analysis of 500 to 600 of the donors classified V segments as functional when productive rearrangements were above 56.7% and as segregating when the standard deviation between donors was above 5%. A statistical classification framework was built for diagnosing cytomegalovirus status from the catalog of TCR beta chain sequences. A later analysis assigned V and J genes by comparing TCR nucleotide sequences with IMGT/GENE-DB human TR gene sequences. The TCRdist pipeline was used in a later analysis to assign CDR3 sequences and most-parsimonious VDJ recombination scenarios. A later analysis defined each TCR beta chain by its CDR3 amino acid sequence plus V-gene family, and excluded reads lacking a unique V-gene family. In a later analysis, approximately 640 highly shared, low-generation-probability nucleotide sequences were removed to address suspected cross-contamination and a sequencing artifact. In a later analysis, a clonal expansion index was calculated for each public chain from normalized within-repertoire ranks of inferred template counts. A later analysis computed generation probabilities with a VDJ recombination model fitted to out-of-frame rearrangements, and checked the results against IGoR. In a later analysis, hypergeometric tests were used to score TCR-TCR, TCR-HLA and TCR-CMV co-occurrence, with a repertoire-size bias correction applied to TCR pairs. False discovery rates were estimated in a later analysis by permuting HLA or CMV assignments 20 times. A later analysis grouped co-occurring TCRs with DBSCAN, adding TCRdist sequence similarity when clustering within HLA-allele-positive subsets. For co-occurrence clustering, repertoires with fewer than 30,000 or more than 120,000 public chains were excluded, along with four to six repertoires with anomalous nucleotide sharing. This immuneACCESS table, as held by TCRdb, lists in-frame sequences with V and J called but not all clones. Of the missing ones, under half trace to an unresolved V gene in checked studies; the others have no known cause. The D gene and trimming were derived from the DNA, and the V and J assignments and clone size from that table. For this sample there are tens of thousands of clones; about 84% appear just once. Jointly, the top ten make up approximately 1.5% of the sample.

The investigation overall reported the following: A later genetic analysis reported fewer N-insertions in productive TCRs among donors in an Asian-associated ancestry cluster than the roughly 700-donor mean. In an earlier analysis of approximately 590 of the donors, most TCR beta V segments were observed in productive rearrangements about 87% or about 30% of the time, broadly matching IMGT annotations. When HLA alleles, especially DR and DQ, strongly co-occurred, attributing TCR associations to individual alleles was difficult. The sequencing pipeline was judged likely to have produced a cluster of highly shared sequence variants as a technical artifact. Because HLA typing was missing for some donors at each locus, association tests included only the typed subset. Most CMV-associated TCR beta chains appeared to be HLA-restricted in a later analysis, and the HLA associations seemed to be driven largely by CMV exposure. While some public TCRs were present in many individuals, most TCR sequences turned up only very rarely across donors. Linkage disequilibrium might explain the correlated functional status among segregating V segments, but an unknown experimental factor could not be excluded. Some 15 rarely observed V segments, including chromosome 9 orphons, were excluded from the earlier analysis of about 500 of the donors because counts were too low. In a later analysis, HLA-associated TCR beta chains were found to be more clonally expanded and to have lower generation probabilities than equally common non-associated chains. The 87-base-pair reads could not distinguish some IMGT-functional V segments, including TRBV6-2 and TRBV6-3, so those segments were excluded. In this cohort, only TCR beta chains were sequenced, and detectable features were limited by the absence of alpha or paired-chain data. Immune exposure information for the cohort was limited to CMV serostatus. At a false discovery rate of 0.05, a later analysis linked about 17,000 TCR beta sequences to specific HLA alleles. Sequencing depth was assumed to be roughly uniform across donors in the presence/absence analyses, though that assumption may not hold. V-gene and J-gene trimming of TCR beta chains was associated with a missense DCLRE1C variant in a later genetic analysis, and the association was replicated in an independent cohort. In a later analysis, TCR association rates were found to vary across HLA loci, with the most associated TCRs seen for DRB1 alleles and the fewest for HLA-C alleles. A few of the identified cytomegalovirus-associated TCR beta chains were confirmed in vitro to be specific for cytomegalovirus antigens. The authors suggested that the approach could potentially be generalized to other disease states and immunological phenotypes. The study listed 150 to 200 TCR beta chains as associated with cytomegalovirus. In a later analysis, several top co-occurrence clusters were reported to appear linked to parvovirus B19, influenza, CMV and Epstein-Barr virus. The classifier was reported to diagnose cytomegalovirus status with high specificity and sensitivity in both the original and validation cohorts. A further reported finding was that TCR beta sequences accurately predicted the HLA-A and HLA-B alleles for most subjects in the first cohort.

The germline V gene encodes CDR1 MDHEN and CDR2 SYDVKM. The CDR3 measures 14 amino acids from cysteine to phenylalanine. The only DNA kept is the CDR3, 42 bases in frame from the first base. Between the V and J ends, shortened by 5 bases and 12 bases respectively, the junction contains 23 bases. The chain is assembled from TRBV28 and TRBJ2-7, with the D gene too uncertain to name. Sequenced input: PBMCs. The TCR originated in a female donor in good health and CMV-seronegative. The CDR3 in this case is CASSKPHTLLRMYF. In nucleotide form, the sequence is TGTGCCAGCAGTAAACCTCATACCCTCCTACGAATGTACTTC.